These 10 T cell receptor beta chains were sequenced from one sample in a study of monozygotic twins with inflammatory bowel disease. TCRdb re-called the 5' RACE reads; every CDR3 protein appears as one record, without DNA. The data include around 370,000 distinct CDR3 sequences; the top ten clones carry 2.6%. The sequenced material came from blood. These receptors originate from a human donor with ulcerative colitis or Crohn's disease, or a healthy co-twin of an affected twin (not recorded which).

This chain connects TRBV6-5 to TRBJ2-3; TCRdb returns TRBD1, unconfirmable since there is no DNA. Per germline, CDR1 MNHEY and CDR2 SVGAGI. The CDR3 runs 14 residues. CDR3: CASSSTRQADTQYF.

The gene calls are TRBV20-1 and TRBJ2-1; lacking DNA, the TRBD1 call made by TCRdb goes unchecked. The CDR3 runs to 14 residues. Germline CDR1 is DFQATT and CDR2 is SNEGSKA (reference sequence). This CDR3 reads CSASPGSSYNEQFF.

The J gene is TRBJ2-1, the V gene TRBV4-2; TCRdb names TRBD2, which stays unverified in the absence of DNA. The CDR3 has 13 amino acids. In germline, CDR1 is LGHNA, CDR2 YNFKEQ. This CDR3 reads CASSQDLRTIGFF.

V is TRBV28 and J is TRBJ1-4; checking the TCRdb D call of TRBD1 is not possible without DNA. The germline gives CDR1 MDHEN, CDR2 SYDVKM. This CDR3 is built from 14 residues. CDR3 sequence reads: CASSFKGAGEKLFF. Supplemented by reference TRBV28 and TRBJ1-4, the full variable domain reads DVKVTQSSRYLVKRTGEKVFLECVQDMDHENMFWYRQDPGLGLRLIYFSYDVKMKEKGDIPEGYSVSREKKERFSLILESASTNQTSMYLCASSFKGAGEKLFFGSGTQLSVL.

V is TRBV4-3 and J is TRBJ2-7; TCRdb indicates TRBD1, and absent DNA this call remains unverified. This CDR3 has 16 residues. Germline V gene sequence: CDR1 LGHNA, CDR2 YSLEER. The CDR3 sequence is CASSRLGQGHSYEQYF.

The chain combines TRBV5-4 with TRBJ2-1; TCRdb designates TRBD1, a call that cannot be tested without DNA. Germline values: CDR1 SGHNT, CDR2 YYREEE (reference sequence). The CDR3 contains 15 residues. CDR3: CASTKGGLAYNEQFF.

J is TRBJ2-3 and V is TRBV20-1; lacking DNA, the TRBD1 call made by TCRdb goes unchecked. The CDR3 has 14 amino acids. From germline, CDR1 is DFQATT and CDR2 SNEGSKA (reference sequence). The CDR3 sequence: CSARGGHSGSTQYF.

V is TRBV5-1 and J is TRBJ2-3. This CDR3 spans 15 amino acids. Germline V lookup: CDR1 SGHRS, CDR2 YFSETQ. The chain's CDR3 is CASSLVPQNPDTQYF. Drawing the rest from reference TRBV5-1 and TRBJ2-3, the complete variable domain is KAGVTQTPRYLIKTRGQQVTLSCSPISGHRSVSWYQQTPGQGLQFLFEYFSETQRNKGNFPGRFSGRQFSNSRSEMNVSTLELGDSALYLCASSLVPQNPDTQYFGPGTRLTVL.

This chain uses TRBV11-2 with TRBJ2-1; the D call of TRBD1 rests on TCRdb alone, since no DNA is present to check it. This CDR3 comprises 15 residues. CDR1 is SGHAT and CDR2 is FQNNGV in the germline V gene. The CDR3 here is CASSHPGGPYNEQFF.

This chain uses TRBV24-1 with TRBJ2-1; TCRdb's D gene call, TRBD1, goes unchecked for lack of DNA. This CDR3 has 16 amino acids. Germline loops: CDR1 KGHDR, CDR2 SFDVKD. CDR3 sequence: CATSDSRQGAYNEQFF.